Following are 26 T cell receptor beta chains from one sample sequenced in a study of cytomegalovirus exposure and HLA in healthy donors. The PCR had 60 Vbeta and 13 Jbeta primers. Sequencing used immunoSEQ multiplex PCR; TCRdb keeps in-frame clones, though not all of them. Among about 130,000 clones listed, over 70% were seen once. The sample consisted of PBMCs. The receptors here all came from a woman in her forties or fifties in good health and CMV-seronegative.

In DNA form, the CDR3 reads TGTGCCAGCAGTTTATGGACAGGGACCTTGAACACTGAAGCTTTCTTT. It yields the protein CASSLWTGTLNTEAFF. V gene TRBV28 combines with J gene TRBJ1-1, with 7 bases lining up with TRBD1. The V segment lost 0 bases and the J segment 0 bases; nucleotides outside the gene matches: 4. Per germline, CDR1 MDHEN and CDR2 SYDVKM. The CDR3 totals 16 residues.

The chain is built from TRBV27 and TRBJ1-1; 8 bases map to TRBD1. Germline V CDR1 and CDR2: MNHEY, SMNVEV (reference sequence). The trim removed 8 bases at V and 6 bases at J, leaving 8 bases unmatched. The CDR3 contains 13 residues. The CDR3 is CASSADRGAEAFF. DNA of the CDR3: TGTGCCAGCTCCGCTGACAGGGGCGCTGAAGCTTTCTTT.

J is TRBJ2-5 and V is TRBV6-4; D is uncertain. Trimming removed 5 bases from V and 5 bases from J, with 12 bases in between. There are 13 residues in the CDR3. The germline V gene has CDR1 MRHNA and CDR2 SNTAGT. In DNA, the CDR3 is TGTGCCAGCAGTATAGAGGAGCATGAGACCCAGTACTTC. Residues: CASSIEEHETQYF.

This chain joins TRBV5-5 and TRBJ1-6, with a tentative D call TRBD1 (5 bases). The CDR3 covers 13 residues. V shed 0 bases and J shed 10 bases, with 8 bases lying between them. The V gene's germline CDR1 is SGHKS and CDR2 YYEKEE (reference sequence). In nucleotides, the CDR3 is TGTGCCAGCAGCTTGGGCGGGGACTCACCCCTCCACTTT. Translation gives CASSLGGDSPLHF.

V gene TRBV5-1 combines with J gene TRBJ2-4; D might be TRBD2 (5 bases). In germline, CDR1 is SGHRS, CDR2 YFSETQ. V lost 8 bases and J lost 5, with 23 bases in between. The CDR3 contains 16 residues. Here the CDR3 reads CASASGLTPPENIQYF. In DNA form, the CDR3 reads TGCGCCAGTGCCTCCGGACTCACTCCCCCTGAAAACATTCAGTACTTC.

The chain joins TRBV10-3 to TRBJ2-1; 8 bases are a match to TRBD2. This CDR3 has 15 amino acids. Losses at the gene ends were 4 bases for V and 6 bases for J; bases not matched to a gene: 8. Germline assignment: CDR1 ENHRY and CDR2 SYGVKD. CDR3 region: CAISGQAGVPNEQFF. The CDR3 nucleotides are TGTGCCATCAGTGGTCAAGCGGGAGTGCCCAATGAGCAGTTCTTC.

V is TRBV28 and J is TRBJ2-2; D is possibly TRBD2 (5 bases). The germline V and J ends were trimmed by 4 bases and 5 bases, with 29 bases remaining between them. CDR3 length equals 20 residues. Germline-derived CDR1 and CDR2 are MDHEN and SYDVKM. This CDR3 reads CASSSLRLRRPEVSTGELFF. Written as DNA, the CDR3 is TGTGCCAGCAGTTCCTTACGACTTAGGCGGCCGGAGGTCTCTACCGGGGAGCTGTTTTTT.

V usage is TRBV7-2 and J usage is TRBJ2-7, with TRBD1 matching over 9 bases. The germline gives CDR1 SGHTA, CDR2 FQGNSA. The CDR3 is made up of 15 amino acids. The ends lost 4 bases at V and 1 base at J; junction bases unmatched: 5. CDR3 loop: CASSWAGTGSYEQYF. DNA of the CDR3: TGTGCCAGCAGCTGGGCCGGGACAGGGTCCTACGAGCAGTACTTC.

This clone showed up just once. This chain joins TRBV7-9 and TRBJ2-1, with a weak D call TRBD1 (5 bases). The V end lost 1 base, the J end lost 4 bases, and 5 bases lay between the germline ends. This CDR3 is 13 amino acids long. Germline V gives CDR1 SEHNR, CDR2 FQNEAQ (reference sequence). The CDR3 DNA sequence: TGTGCCAGCAGCTTAGGGACATACAATGAGCAGTTCTTC. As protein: CASSLGTYNEQFF.

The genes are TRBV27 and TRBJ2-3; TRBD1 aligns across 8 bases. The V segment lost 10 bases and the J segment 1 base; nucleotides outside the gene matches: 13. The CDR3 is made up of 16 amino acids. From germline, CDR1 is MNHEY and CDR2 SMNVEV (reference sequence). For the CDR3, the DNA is TGTGCCACCCGCCAGGGGGCCAATCTACGCACAGATACGCAGTATTTT. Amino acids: CATRQGANLRTDTQYF.

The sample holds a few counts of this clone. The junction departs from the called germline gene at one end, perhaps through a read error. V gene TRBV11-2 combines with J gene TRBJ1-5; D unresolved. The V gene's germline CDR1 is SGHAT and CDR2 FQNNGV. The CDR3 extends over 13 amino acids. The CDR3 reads CASSLDLYQPQHF. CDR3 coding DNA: TGTGCCAGCAGCCTAGACCTCTACCAGCCCCAGCATTTT.

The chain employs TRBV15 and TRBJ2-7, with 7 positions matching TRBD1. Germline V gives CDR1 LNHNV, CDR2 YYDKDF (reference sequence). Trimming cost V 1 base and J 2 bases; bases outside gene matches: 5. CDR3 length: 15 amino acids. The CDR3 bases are TGTGCCACCAGCAGAGCCGTAGGGACAGCCTACGAGCAGTACTTC. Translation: CATSRAVGTAYEQYF.

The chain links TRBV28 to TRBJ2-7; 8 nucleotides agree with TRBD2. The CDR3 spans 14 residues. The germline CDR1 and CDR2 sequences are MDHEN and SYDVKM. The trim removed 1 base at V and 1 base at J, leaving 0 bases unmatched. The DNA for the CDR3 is TGTGCCAGCAGTTTATTAGCGGGGTCCTACGAGCAGTACTTC. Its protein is CASSLLAGSYEQYF. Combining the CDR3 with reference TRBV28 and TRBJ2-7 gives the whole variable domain DVKVTQSSRYLVKRTGEKVFLECVQDMDHENMFWYRQDPGLGLRLIYFSYDVKMKEKGDIPEGYSVSREKKERFSLILESASTNQTSMYLCASSLLAGSYEQYFGPGTRLTVT.

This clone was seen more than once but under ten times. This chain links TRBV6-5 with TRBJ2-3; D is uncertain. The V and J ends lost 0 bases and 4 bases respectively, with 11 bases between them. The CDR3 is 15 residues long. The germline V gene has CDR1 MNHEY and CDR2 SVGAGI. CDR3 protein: CASSYSSPSPDTQYF. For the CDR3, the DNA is TGTGCCAGCAGTTACTCGAGTCCCTCCCCAGATACGCAGTATTTT.

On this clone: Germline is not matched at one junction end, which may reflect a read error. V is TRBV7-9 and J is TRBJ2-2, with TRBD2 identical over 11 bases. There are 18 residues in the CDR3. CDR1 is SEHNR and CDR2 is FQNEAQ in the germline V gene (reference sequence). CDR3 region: CSSSLSPGLAANTGELFF. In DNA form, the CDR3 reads TGTTCCAGCAGCTTGTCCCCGGGACTAGCGGCGAACACCGGGGAGCTGTTTTTT.

The CDR3: CPLPRADTQYF. DNA for the CDR3: TGTCCCCTTCCGCGGGCGGATACGCAGTATTTT. This rearrangement joins TRBV6-4 to TRBJ2-3; TRBD2 might be the D (5 bases). CDR1 MRHNA and CDR2 SNTAGT come from the germline V gene. This CDR3 has 11 amino acids.

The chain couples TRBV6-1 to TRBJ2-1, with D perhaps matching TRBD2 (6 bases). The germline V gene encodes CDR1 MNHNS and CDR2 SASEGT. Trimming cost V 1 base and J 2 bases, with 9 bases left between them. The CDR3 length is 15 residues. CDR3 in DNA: TGTGCCAGCAGTGAAGTGCGGGGTACCTACAATGAGCAGTTCTTC. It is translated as CASSEVRGTYNEQFF.

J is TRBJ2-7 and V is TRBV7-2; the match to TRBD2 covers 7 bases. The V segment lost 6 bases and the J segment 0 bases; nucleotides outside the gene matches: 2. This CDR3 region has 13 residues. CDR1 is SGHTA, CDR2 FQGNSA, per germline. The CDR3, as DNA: TGTGCCAGCAGAACTAGCGCCTCCTACGAGCAGTACTTC. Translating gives CASRTSASYEQYF.

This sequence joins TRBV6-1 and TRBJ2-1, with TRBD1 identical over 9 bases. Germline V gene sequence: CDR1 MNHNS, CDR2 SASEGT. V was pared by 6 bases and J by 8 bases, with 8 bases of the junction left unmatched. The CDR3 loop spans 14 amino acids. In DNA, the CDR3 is TGTGCCAGCAGGGGCCGGGACAGGGACTATGAGCAGTTCTTC. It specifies CASRGRDRDYEQFF.

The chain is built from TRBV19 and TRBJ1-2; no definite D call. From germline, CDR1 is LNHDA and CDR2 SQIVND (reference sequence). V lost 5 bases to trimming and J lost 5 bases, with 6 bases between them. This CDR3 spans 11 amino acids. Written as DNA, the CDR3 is TGTGCCAGTAGTCCCTATTATGGCTACACCTTC. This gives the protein CASSPYYGYTF.

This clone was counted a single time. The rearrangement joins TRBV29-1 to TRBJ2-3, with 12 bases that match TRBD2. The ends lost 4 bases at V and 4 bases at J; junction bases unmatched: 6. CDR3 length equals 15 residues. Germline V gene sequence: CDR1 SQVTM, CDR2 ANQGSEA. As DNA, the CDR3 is TGCAGCGTTGTGACTAGCGGGAGCGTAGCAGATACGCAGTATTTT. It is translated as CSVVTSGSVADTQYF.

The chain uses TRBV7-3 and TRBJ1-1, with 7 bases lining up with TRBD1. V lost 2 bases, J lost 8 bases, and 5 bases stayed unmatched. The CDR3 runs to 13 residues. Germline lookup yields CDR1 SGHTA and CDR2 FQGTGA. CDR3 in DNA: TGTGCCAGCAGCTTAGGGGGACAGTTCGAAGCTTTCTTT. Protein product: CASSLGGQFEAFF.

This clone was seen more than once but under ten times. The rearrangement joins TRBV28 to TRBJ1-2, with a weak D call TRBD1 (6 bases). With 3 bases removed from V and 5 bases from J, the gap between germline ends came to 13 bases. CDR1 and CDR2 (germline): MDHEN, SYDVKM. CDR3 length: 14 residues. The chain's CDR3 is CASSFRGALYGYTF. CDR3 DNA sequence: TGTGCCAGCAGTTTTCGGGGGGCACTGTATGGCTACACCTTC.

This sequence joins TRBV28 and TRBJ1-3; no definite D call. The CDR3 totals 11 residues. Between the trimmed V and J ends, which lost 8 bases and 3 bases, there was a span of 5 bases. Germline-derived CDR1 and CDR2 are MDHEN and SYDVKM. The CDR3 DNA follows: TGTGCCAGCCGGGGTGGAAACACCATATATTTT. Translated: CASRGGNTIYF.

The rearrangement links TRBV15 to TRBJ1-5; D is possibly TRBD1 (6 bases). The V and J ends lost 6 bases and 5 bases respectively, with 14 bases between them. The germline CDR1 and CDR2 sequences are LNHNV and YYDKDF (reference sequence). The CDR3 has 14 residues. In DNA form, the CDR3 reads TGTGCCACCAGTATCCGACAGGTCGATCAGCCCCAGCATTTT. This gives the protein CATSIRQVDQPQHF.

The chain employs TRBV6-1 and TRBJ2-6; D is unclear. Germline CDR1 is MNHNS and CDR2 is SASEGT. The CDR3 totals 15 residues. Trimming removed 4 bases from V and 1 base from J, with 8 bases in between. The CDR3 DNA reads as TGTGCCAGCAGTGGAGGTGGTTCTGGGGCCAACGTCCTGACTTTC. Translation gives CASSGGGSGANVLTF.